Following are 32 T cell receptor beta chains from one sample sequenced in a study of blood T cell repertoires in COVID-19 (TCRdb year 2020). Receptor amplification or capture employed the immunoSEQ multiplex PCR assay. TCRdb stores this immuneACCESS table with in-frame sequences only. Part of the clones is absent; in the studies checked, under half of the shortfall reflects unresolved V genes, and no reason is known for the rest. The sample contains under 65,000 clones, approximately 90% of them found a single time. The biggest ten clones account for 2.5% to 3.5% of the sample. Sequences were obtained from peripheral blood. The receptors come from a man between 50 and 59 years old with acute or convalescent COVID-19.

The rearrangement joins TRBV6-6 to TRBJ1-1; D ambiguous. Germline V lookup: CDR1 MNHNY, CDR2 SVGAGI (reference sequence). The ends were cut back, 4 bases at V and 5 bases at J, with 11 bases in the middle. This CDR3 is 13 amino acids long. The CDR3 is CASSSGIGTEAFF. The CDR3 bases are TGTGCCAGCAGTTCCGGGATAGGGACTGAAGCTTTCTTT.

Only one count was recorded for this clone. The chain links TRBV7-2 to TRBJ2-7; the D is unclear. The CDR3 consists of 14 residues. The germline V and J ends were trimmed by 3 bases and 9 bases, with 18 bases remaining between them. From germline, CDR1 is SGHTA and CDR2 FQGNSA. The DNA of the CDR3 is TGTGCCAGCAGCTTCAATGGCTCACCCGTTTGGCAGTACTTC. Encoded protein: CASSFNGSPVWQYF. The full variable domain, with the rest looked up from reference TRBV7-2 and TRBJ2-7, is GAGVSQSPSNKVTEKGKDVELRCDPISGHTALYWYRQSLGQGLEFLIYFQGNSAPDKSGLPSDRFSAERTGGSVSTLTIQRTQQEDSAVYLCASSFNGSPVWQYFGPGTRLTVT.

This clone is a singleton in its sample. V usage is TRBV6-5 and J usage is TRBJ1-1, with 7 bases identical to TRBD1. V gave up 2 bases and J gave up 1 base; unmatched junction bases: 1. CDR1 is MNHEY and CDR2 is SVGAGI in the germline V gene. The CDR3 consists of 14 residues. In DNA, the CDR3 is TGTGCCAGCAGTTACAACAGGGGGAACACTGAAGCTTTCTTT. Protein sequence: CASSYNRGNTEAFF.

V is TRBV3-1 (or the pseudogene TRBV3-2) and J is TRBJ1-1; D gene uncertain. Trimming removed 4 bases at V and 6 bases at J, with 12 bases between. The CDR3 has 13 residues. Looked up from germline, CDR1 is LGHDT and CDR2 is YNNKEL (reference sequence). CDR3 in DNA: TGTGCCAGCAGCCTTAGCGGACCTTCTGAAGCTTTCTTT. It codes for CASSLSGPSEAFF.

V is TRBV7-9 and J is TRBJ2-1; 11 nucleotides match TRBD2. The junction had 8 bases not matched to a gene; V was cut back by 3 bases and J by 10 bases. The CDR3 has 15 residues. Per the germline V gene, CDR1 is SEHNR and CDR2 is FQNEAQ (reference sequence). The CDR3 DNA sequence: TGTGCCAGCAGCTTCTTAGCGGGGGGGCCGTCGGAGCAGTTCTTC. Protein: CASSFLAGGPSEQFF.

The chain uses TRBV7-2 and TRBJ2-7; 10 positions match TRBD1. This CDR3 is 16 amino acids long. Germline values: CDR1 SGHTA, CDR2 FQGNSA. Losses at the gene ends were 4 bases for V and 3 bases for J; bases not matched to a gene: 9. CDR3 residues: CASSSYSGQGNYEQYF. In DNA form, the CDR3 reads TGTGCCAGCAGCTCCTATTCGGGACAGGGGAACTACGAGCAGTACTTC.

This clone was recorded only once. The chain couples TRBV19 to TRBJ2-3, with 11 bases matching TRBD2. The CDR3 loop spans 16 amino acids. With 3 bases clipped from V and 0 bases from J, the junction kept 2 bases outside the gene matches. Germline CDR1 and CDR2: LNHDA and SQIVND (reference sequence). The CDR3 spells CASSMLAGGSTDTQYF. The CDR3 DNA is TGTGCCAGTAGTATGCTAGCGGGGGGCAGCACAGATACGCAGTATTTT.

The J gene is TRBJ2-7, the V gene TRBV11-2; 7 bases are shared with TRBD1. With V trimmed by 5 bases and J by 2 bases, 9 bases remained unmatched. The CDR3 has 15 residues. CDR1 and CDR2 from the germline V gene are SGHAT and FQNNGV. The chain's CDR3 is CASSATRGGAYEQYF. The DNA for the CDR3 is TGTGCCAGCAGCGCAACGCGAGGGGGCGCCTACGAGCAGTACTTC.

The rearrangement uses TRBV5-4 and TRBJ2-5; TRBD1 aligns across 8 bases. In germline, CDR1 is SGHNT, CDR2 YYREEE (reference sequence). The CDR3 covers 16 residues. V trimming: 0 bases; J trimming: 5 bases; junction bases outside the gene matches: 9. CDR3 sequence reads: CASSLGTGNIHETQYF. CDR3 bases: TGTGCCAGCAGCTTGGGGACAGGGAACATTCACGAGACCCAGTACTTC.

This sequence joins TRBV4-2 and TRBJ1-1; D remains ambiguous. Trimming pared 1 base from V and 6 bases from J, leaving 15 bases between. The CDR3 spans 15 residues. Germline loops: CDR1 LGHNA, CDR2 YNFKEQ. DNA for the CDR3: TGTGCCAGCAGCCAAGGTCTGCCGAACACCGCTGAAGCTTTCTTT. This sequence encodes CASSQGLPNTAEAFF.

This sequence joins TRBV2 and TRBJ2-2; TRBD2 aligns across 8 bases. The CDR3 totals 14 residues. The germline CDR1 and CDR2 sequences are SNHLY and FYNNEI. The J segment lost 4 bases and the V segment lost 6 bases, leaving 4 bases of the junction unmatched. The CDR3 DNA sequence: TGTGCCAGCAGAGCGGGGGCTCTCACCGGGGAGCTGTTTTTT. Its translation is CASRAGALTGELFF. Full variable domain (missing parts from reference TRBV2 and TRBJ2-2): EPEVTQTPSHQVTQMGQEVILRCVPISNHLYFYWYRQILGQKVEFLVSFYNNEISEKSEIFDDQFSVERPDGSNFTLKIRSTKLEDSAMYFCASRAGALTGELFFGEGSRLTVL.

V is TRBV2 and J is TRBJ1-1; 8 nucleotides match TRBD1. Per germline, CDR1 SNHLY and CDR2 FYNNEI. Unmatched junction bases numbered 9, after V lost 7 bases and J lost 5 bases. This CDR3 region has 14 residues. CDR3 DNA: TGTGCCAGCAACTTACGGACAGGGTTAACTGAAGCTTTCTTT. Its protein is CASNLRTGLTEAFF.

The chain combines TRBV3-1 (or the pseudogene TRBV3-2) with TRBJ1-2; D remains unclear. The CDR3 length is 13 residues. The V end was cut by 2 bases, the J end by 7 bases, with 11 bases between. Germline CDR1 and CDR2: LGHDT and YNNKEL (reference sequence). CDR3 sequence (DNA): TGTGCCAGCAGCCAATCTCCCCCCAGTGGCTACACCTTC. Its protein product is CASSQSPPSGYTF.

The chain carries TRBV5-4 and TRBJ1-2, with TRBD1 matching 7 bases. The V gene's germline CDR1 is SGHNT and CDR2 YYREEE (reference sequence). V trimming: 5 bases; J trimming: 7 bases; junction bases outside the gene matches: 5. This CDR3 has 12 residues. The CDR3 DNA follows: TGTGCCAGCAGTAAGACAGGGTTTGGCTACACCTTC. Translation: CASSKTGFGYTF. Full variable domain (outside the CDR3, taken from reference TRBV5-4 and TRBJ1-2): ETGVTQSPTHLIKTRGQQVTLRCSSQSGHNTVSWYQQALGQGPQFIFQYYREEENGRGNFPPRFSGLQFPNYSSELNVNALELDDSALYLCASSKTGFGYTFGSGTRLTVV.

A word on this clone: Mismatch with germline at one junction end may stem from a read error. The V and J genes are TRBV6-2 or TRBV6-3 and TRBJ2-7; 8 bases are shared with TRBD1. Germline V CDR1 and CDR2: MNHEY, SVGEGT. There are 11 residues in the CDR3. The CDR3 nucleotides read TGTGCCAGCAGTTCAGGGACAGGCGGCTGCTTC. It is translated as CASSSGTGGCF.

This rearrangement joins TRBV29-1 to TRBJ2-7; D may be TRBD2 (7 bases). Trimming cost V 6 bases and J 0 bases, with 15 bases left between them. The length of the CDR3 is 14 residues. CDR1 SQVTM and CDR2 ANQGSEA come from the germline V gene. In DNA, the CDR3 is TGCAGCGTGGGGCGGGGGCGCAGCTCCTACGAGCAGTACTTC. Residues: CSVGRGRSSYEQYF.

The CDR3, as DNA: TGTGCCAGCAGCTACCAAACAGGTGGCGAGCAGTACTTC. As protein: CASSYQTGGEQYF. This chain uses TRBV7-8 with TRBJ2-7; perhaps TRBD1 as D (5 bases). This CDR3 has 13 residues. CDR1 and CDR2 from the germline V gene are SGHVS and FQNEAQ. The V and J ends lost 4 bases and 6 bases respectively, with 13 bases between them. Drawing the rest from reference TRBV7-8 and TRBJ2-7, the complete variable domain is GAGVSQSPRYKVAKRGQDVALRCDPISGHVSLFWYQQALGQGPEFLTYFQNEAQLDKSGLPSDRFFAERPEGSVSTLKIQRTQQEDSAVYLCASSYQTGGEQYFGPGTRLTVT.

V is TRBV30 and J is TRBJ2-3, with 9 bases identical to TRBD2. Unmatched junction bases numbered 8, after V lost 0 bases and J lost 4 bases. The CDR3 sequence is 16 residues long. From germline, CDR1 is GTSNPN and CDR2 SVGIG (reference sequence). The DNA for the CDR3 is TGTGCCTGGAGTGTACACGGCGGGGGGGTTGCAGATACGCAGTATTTT. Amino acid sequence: CAWSVHGGGVADTQYF.

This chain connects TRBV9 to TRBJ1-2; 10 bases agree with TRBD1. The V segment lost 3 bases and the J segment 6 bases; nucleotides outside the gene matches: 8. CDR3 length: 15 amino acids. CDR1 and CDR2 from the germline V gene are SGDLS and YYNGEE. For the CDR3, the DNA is TGTGCCAGCAGCGCGACCTCGACAGGGGGCAATGGCTACACCTTC. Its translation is CASSATSTGGNGYTF.

The CDR3 sequence: CASSWQTNEKLFF. CDR3 DNA sequence: TGTGCCAGCAGTTGGCAGACTAATGAAAAACTGTTTTTT. This chain links TRBV28 with TRBJ1-4; D not resolved. Germline assignment: CDR1 MDHEN and CDR2 SYDVKM. V dropped 4 bases and J dropped 2 bases, with 5 bases sitting between them. CDR3 length: 13 amino acids.

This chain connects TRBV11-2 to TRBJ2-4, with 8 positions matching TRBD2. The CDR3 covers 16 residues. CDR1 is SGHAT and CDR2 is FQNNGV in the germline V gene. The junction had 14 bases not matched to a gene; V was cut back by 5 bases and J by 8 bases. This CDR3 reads CASSALYSRGGYIQYF. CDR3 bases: TGTGCCAGCAGCGCCCTGTACTCTCGGGGGGGCTACATTCAGTACTTC.

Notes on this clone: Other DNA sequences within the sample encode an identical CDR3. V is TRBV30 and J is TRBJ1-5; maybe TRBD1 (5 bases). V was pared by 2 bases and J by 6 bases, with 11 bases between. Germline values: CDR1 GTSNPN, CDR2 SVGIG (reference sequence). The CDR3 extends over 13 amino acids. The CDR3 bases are TGTGCCTGGAGTCGGGGGGTTGGTCAGCCCCAGCATTTT. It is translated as CAWSRGVGQPQHF.

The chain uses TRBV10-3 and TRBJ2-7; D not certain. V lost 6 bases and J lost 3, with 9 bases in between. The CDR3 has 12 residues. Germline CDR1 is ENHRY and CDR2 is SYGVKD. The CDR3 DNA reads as TGTGCCATCAGCCCAGGAAACTACGAGCAGTACTTC. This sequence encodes CAISPGNYEQYF.

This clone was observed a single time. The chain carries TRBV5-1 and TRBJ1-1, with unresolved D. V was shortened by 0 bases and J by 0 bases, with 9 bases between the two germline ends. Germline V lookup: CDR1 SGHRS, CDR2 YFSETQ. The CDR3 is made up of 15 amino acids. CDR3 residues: CASSLVARVNTEAFF. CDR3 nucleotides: TGCGCCAGCAGCTTGGTAGCTCGGGTGAACACTGAAGCTTTCTTT.

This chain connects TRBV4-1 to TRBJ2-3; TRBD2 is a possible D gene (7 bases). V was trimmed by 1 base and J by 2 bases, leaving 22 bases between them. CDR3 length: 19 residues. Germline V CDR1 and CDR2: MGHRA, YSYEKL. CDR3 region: CASSQAARGGAGHTDTQYF. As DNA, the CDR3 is TGCGCCAGCAGCCAAGCCGCCCGCGGGGGCGCTGGGCACACAGATACGCAGTATTTT.

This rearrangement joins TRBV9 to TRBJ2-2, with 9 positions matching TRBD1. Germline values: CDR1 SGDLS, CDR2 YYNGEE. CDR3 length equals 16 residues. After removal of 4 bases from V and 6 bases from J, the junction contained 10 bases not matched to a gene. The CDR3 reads CASSPDPGQGAGELFF. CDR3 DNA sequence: TGTGCCAGCAGCCCCGACCCGGGACAGGGTGCCGGGGAGCTGTTTTTT.

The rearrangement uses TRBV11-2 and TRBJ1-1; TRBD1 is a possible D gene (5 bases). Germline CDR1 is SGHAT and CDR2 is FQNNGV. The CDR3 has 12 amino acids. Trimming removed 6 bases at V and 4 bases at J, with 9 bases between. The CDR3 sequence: CASRSGFTEAFF. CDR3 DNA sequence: TGTGCCAGCAGGTCAGGGTTCACTGAAGCTTTCTTT. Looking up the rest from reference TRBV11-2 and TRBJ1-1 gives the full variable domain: EAGVAQSPRYKIIEKRQSVAFWCNPISGHATLYWYQQILGQGPKLLIQFQNNGVVDDSQLPKDRFSAERLKGVDSTLKIQPAKLEDSAVYLCASRSGFTEAFFGQGTRLTVV.

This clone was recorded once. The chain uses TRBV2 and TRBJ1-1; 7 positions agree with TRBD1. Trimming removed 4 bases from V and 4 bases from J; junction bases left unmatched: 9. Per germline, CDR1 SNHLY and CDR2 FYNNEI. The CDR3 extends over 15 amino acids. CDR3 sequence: CASSGQGTPGTEAFF. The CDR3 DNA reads TGTGCCAGCAGTGGACAGGGTACCCCCGGCACTGAAGCTTTCTTT.

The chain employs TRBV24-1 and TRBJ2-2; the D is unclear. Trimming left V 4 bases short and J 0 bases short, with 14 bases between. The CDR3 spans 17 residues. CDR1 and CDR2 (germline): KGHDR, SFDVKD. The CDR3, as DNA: TGTGCCACCAGTGAGTCTCAGATAGCTTCGAACACCGGGGAGCTGTTTTTT. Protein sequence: CATSESQIASNTGELFF.

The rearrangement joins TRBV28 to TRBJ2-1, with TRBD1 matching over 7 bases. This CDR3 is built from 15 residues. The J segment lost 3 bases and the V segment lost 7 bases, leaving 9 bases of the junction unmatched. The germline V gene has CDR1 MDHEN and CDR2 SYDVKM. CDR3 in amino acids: CASKNDRAGYNEQFF. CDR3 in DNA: TGTGCCAGCAAGAACGACAGGGCTGGCTACAATGAGCAGTTCTTC.

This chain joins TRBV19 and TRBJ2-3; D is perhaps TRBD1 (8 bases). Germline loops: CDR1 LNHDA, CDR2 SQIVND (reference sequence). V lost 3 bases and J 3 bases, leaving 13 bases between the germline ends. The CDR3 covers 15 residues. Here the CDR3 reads CASSMYRGGTDTQYF. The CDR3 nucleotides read TGTGCCAGTAGTATGTACAGGGGGGGGACAGATACGCAGTATTTT.

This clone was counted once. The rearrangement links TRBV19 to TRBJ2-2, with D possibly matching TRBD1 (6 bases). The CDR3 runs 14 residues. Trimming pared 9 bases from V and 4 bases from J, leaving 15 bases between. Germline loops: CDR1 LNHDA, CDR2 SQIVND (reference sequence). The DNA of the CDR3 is TGTGCCAGCCTTTCGTCGGACAGCACCGGGGAGCTGTTTTTT. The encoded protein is CASLSSDSTGELFF.